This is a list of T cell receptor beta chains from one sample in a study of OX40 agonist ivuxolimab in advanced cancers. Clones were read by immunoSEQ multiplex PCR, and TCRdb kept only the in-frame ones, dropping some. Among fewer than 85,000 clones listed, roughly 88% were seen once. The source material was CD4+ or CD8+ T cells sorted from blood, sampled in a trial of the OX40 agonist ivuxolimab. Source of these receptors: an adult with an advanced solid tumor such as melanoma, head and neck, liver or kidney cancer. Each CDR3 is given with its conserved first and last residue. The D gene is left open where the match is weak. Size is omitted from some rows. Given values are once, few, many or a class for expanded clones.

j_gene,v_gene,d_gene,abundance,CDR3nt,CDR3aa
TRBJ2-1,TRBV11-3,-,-,TGTGCCAGCAGCTTAGAGGTAACGGCCCTGTGGGTACGGTACAACAATGAGCAGTTCTTC,CASSLEVTALWVRYNNEQFF
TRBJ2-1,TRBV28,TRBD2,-,TGTGCCAGCACCCCGACTAGCGGGGGCCCGAATGAGCAGTTCTTC,CASTPTSGGPNEQFF
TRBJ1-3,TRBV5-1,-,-,TGCGCCAGCAGCTTGTCACAGGCCTATAGAAACACCATATATTTT,CASSLSQAYRNTIYF
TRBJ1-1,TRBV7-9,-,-,TGTGCCAGCAGCTTAGATCCTGGACACTCGATTGAAGCTTTCTTT,CASSLDPGHSIEAFF
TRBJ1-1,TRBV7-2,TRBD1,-,TGTGCCAGCAGCTTAGACAGGACAGGGGTTTTTGAAGCTTTCTTT,CASSLDRTGVFEAFF
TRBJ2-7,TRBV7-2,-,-,TGTGCCAGCAGCTTTTCAGGGATCGGCGAGCAGTACTTC,CASSFSGIGEQYF
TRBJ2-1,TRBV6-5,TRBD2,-,TGTGCCAGCAGTGCAATAGCGGGGGGCGGGCGAGAGCAGTTCTTC,CASSAIAGGGREQFF
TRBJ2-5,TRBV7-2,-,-,TGTGCCAGCAGCCCATCCAGGGCAGGAGAGACCCAGTACTTC,CASSPSRAGETQYF
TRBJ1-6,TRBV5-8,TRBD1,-,TGTGCCAGCAGCCGATCCGACAGGGGCGATGGTTCACCCCTCCACTTT,CASSRSDRGDGSPLHF
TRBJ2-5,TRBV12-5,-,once,TGTGCTAGTGGTCAGACAGCTTTTCAAGAGACCCAGTACTTC,CASGQTAFQETQYF
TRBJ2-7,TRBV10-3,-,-,TGTGCCTCAGCCGGGACAGCCACCGCAGGGGGGTACGAGCAGTACTTC,CASAGTATAGGYEQYF
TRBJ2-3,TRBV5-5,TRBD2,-,TGTGCCAGCACGTTAGCGGGGTGGGGGTCTAGCACAGATACGCAGTATTTT,CASTLAGWGSSTDTQYF
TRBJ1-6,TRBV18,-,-,TGTGCCAGCTCACCAGACCTCTCGGGATCACCCCTCCACTTT,CASSPDLSGSPLHF
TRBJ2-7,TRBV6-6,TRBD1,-,TGTGCCAGCAGTTTTCCGGGACAGTCCTCCTACGAGCAGTACTTC,CASSFPGQSSYEQYF
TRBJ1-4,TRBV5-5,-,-,TGTGCCAGCAGCCTGGGACCTCATGGCGAAAAACTGTTTTTT,CASSLGPHGEKLFF
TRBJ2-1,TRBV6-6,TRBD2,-,TGTGCCACCGAGCGGGGGGCAAACAATGAGCAGTTCTTC,CATERGANNEQFF
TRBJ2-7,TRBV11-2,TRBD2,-,TGTGCCAGCAGCCTCGTCGGGGGGAATTCCTACGAGCAGTACTTC,CASSLVGGNSYEQYF
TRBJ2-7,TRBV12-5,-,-,TGTGCTAGTGGTTTGGGTCCCGAGCAGTACTTC,CASGLGPEQYF
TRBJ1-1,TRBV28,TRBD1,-,TGTGCCAGCAGTTTCCCCGGACAGGTGAACACTGAAGCTTTCTTT,CASSFPGQVNTEAFF
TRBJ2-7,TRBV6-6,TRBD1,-,TGTGCCAGCAGTCTCGACAGGGTACCCTACGAGCAGTACTTC,CASSLDRVPYEQYF
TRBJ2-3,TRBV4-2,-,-,TGTGCCAGCAGCCAGCAACCTTTAGTGGGCACAGATACGCAGTATTTT,CASSQQPLVGTDTQYF
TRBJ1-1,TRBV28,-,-,TGTGCCAGCAGTTTATCCGTTGGGGGAAGAAGGACTGAAGCTTTCTTT,CASSLSVGGRRTEAFF
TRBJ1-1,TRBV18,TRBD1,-,TGTGCCAGCTCGTCCCTCCCAGGGGGCGCGTACACTGAAGCTTTCTTT,CASSSLPGGAYTEAFF
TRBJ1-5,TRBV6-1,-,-,TGTGCCAGCAGTTTCTCACAGGGCAATCAGCCCCAGCATTTT,CASSFSQGNQPQHF
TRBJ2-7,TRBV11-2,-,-,TGTGCCAGCAGCTTAGATGGGGGACAGGGGAGACTAGCGGGGTACGAGCAGTACTTC,CASSLDGGQGRLAGYEQYF
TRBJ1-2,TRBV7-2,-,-,TGTGCCAGCAGCTTAAACATCTTATATGGCTACACCTTC,CASSLNILYGYTF
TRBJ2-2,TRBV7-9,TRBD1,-,TGTGCCAGCAGCCCCGGGACAGGGGTCACCGGGGAGCTGTTTTTT,CASSPGTGVTGELFF
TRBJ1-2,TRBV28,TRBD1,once,TGTGCCAGCAGTTTGGACAGGGACTATGGCTACACCTTC,CASSLDRDYGYTF
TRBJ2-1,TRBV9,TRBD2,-,TGTGCCAGCAGCGTAGAGAGGGGGCAGACTAGCGGGACTGAGCAGTTCTTC,CASSVERGQTSGTEQFF
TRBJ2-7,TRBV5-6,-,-,TGTGCCAGCAGCTTGGCCTACGAGCAGTACTTC,CASSLAYEQYF
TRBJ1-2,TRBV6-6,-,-,TGTGCCAGCAGCCTCGACAGGAGCTATGGCTACACCTTC,CASSLDRSYGYTF
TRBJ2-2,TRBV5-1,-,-,TGCGCCAGCAGCTTGGATGGCACCGGGGAGCTGTTTTTT,CASSLDGTGELFF
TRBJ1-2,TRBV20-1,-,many,TGCAGTGCTTTTCAATATGGCTACACCTTC,CSAFQYGYTF
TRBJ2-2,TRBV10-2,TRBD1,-,TGCGCCAGCACCCGGGACAGAAACACCGGGGAGCTGTTTTTT,CASTRDRNTGELFF
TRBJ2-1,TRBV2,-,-,TGTGCCAGCAGTGAATTGGGGGCCCTATCTAGCCTGGAACGGGAGCAGTTCTTC,CASSELGALSSLEREQFF
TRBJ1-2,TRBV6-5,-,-,TGTGCCAGCAGTTACTCGATACTGGGCGATGGCTACACCTTC,CASSYSILGDGYTF
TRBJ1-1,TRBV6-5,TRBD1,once,TGTGCCAGCAGACCTGGGACAGGAACGAACACTGAAGCTTTCTTT,CASRPGTGTNTEAFF
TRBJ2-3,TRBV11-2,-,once,TGTGCCAGCAGCTTAGTTAGGGGGGTTAGGGTAGATACGCAGTATTTT,CASSLVRGVRVDTQYF
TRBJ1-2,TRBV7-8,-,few,TGTGCCAGCAGCCCACGACCCACAGGGCTCGATGGCTACACCTTC,CASSPRPTGLDGYTF
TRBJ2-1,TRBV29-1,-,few,TGCAGCGTTCCAGCCGGGACGGTGTACAATGAGCAGTTCTTC,CSVPAGTVYNEQFF
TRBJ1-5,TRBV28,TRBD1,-,TGTGCCAGCAGTTCCCTATACGCCGACAGGGAAATTCAGCCCCAGCATTTT,CASSSLYADREIQPQHF
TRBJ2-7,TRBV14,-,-,TGTGCCAGCAGCCAGTATCCGGCGGGGGAGCAGTACTTC,CASSQYPAGEQYF
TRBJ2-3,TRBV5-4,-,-,TGTGCCAGCAGTTCCGGGACGGCCCCTTGGGGTACGCAGTATTTT,CASSSGTAPWGTQYF
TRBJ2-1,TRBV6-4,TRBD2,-,TGTGCCAGCAGCCGACTAGCGGGGGGGATGAATGAGCAGTTCTTC,CASSRLAGGMNEQFF
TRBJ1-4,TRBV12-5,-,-,TGTGCTAGTGGTTTAGAAGGGAAGGTGTTTTTT,CASGLEGKVFF
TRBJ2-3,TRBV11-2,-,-,TGTGCCAGCAGCTTAACCGGGGGTGATACGCAGTATTTT,CASSLTGGDTQYF
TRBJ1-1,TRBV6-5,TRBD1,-,TGTGCCAGCAGGCTGACAGGGGTCACTGAAGCTTTCTTT,CASRLTGVTEAFF
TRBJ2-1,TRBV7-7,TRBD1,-,TGTGCTAGCAGCTTAGTGTCCGGGACAGGGGGCGTTGTCCCCTACAATGAGCAGTTCTTC,CASSLVSGTGGVVPYNEQFF
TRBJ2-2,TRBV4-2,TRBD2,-,TGTGCCAGCAGCCAAGTTGGTAGCGGGAGGGCCCCCGGGGAGCTGTTTTTT,CASSQVGSGRAPGELFF
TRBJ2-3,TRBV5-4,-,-,TGTGCCAGCAGCCCGGCCCGGGGTGCTAGCACAGATACGCAGTATTTT,CASSPARGASTDTQYF
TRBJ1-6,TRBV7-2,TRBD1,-,TGTGCCAGCACCCACGGGGGACAGAGAAATTCACCCCTCCACTTT,CASTHGGQRNSPLHF
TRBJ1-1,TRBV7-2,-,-,TGTGCCAGCAGCTTAGCGTTGGGGGGGTTGACCACTGAAGCTTTCTTT,CASSLALGGLTTEAFF
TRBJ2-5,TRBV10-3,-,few,TGTGCCATCAGAAGAAGCGGTGACCAAGAGACCCAGTACTTC,CAIRRSGDQETQYF
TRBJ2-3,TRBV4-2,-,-,TGTGCCAGCAGCCAAGGCACATGGGACGGCACAGATACGCAGTATTTT,CASSQGTWDGTDTQYF
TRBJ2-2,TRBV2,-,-,TGTGCCAGCCTGTTGGAGCCGAACACCGGGGAGCTGTTTTTT,CASLLEPNTGELFF
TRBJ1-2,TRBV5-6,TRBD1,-,TGTGCCAGCAGCCTGGACAGGCGGGTGAACTATGGCTACACCTTC,CASSLDRRVNYGYTF
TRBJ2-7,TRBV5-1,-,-,TGCGCCAGCAGCTTGGCCAAACGGGACGAGGGCTACGAGCAGTACTTC,CASSLAKRDEGYEQYF
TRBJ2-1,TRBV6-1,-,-,TGTGCCAGCAGGGGGGACCGTAGCTCCTACAATGAGCAGTTCTTC,CASRGDRSSYNEQFF
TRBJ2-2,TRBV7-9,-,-,TGTGCCAGCAGCTTGATCACCGGGGAGCTGTTTTTT,CASSLITGELFF
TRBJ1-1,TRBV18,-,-,TGTGCCAGCTCAGTGGCGCGTGAGCGGAACACTGAAGCTTTCTTT,CASSVARERNTEAFF